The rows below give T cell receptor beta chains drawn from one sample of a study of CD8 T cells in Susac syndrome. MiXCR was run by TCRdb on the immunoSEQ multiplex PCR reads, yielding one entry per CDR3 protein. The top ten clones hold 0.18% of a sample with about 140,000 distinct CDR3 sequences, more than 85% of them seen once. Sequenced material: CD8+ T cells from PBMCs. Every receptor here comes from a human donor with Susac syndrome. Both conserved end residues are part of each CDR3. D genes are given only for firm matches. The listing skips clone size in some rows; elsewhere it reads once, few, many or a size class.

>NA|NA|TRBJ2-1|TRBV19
TGTGCCAGTAGGGTCCTTCCCTCGGGTGAGCAGTTCTTC
CASRVLPSGEQFF
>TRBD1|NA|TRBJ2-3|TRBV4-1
TGCGCCAGCAGCTCCACAGGGGGCCGGACAGATACGCAGTATTTT
CASSSTGGRTDTQYF
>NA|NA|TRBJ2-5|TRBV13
TGTGCCAGCAGCTCAGGACAGCAAGAGACCCAGTACTTC
CASSSGQQETQYF
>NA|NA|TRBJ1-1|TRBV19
TGTGCCAGTAGTACCAAGACCCCCAGGACTGAAGCTTTCTTT
CASSTKTPRTEAFF
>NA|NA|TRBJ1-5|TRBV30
TGTGCCTGGAGTGTAATGGGTAACCAGCCCCAGCATTTT
CAWSVMGNQPQHF
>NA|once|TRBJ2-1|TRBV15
TGTGCCACCCAGGACGGCTCCTACAATGAGCAGTTCTTC
CATQDGSYNEQFF
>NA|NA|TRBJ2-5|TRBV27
TGTGCCAGCAGTTTATCCGCGTACCAAGAGACCCAGTACTTC
CASSLSAYQETQYF
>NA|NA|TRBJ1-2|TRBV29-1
TGCAGCGTTGAAGATCGTCTAGGGCAAGGATATGGCTACACCTTC
CSVEDRLGQGYGYTF
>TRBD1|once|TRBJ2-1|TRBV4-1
TGCGCCAGCAGCCAGGTTCTGGACAGGGCACATTTAGACAATGAGCAGTTCTTC
CASSQVLDRAHLDNEQFF
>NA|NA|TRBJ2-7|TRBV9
TGTGCCAGCAGCGAACTTGGGGGGGGCCGTTACGAGCAGTACTTC
CASSELGGGRYEQYF